The 8 T cell receptor beta chains given below trace back to one sample, sequenced in a study of shared clonotypes between healthy human individuals. TCRdb's table, derived via immunoSEQ multiplex PCR, lists solely in-frame clones and lacks some. The sample yields millions of clones, approximately 94% seen once. The naive CD8 subset, CD45RO-negative cells positively selected for CCR7, excluded terminally differentiated effector memory CD45RA+ cells. The sequenced sample was naive CD8+ T cells sorted from blood. All receptors derive from a man aged 18-30 years in good health.

This chain uses TRBV19 with TRBJ2-3; no firm D call. The CDR3 has 14 amino acids. The germline CDR1 and CDR2 sequences are LNHDA and SQIVND (reference sequence). Trimming stripped 6 bases from V and 5 bases from J, with 15 bases between. DNA of the CDR3: TGTGCCAGTAGCCCCGGTGGCTGGGTAGATACGCAGTATTTT. This gives the protein CASSPGGWVDTQYF.

Regarding this clone: The same CDR3 also results from other DNA sequences found in this sample. The chain combines TRBV7-9 with TRBJ1-2; D is unresolved. V was clipped by 0 bases and J by 2 bases, with 4 bases between them. The CDR3 has 13 residues. Per the germline V gene, CDR1 is SEHNR and CDR2 is FQNEAQ (reference sequence). This CDR3 reads CASSLAGNYGYTF. As DNA, the CDR3 is TGTGCCAGCAGCTTAGCAGGGAACTATGGCTACACCTTC.

The genes are TRBV6-5 and TRBJ1-1; unclear D gene. This CDR3 has 15 residues. Trimming left V 5 bases short and J 2 bases short, with 15 bases between. Per germline, CDR1 MNHEY and CDR2 SVGAGI. CDR3 amino acids: CASSTSPVGNTEAFF. CDR3 in DNA: TGTGCCAGCAGTACTTCCCCGGTGGGAAACACTGAAGCTTTCTTT.

Of note for this clone: Other nucleotide sequences in the sample specify the same CDR3. This chain uses TRBV27 with TRBJ2-7; no reliable D call. This CDR3 has 12 residues. The V and J ends lost 1 base and 5 bases respectively, with 6 bases between them. Germline loops: CDR1 MNHEY, CDR2 SMNVEV (reference sequence). The CDR3 protein is CASSLLGNEQYF. CDR3 DNA sequence: TGTGCCAGCAGTTTATTGGGAAACGAGCAGTACTTC.

This chain's CDR3 is CASSNGGGAHGYTF. The CDR3 nucleotides are TGTGCCAGCAGCAACGGCGGGGGGGCGCACGGCTACACCTTC. The rearrangement links TRBV6-5 to TRBJ1-2; possible D gene TRBD1, 6 bases. Germline loops: CDR1 MNHEY, CDR2 SVGAGI. CDR3 length: 14 amino acids. Trimming removed 6 bases from V and 8 bases from J, with 19 bases in between.

The rearrangement joins TRBV4-1 to TRBJ2-1; 10 bases are shared with TRBD2. V lost 0 bases and J lost 7; bases outside the gene matches: 6. This CDR3 spans 16 amino acids. CDR1 and CDR2 (germline): MGHRA, YSYEKL. DNA for the CDR3: TGCGCCAGCAGCCAAGAACCTAGCGGGGGTCTTAATGAGCAGTTCTTC. Its translation: CASSQEPSGGLNEQFF.

The chain couples TRBV12-5 to TRBJ2-7; D is unresolved. The V end was cut by 3 bases, the J end by 5 bases, with 11 bases between. Germline V gene sequence: CDR1 LGHNT, CDR2 FRNRAP. The CDR3 consists of 13 residues. The CDR3 bases are TGTGCTAGTGGTTTTATAGGAGCCCACGAGCAGTACTTC. Translation gives CASGFIGAHEQYF.

The chain recombines TRBV6-5 with TRBJ1-2; 7 bases fit TRBD1. The CDR3 totals 14 residues. The germline V gene has CDR1 MNHEY and CDR2 SVGAGI. After removal of 5 bases from V and 4 bases from J, the junction contained 7 bases not matched to a gene. The DNA of the CDR3 is TGTGCCAGCAGTCAAAGGACAGGAGTCTATGGCTACACCTTC. Its protein is CASSQRTGVYGYTF.